Below, 3 T cell receptor beta chains from the same sample are listed, as sequenced in a study of T cell clonality in common variable immunodeficiency. Study conclusions and caveats: Reportedly, TCR beta sequences from common variable immunodeficiency showed fewer deletions and N-nucleotide insertions.

For these TCRs, the target antigens are not known. This table comes from immunoSEQ multiplex PCR, and its TCRdb copy is limited to in-frame clones, with some not included. The repertoire has approximately 24,000 clones, none seen only once; the ten largest take approximately 8.9%. Sequencing input: peripheral blood mononuclear cells. The receptors derive from a human donor with common variable immunodeficiency.

In the case of this clone: The read halts 3 residues ahead of the CDR3 end, with the missing end drawn from the germline J gene. The V gene is TRBV11-2, the J gene TRBJ2-1; 11 nucleotides line up with TRBD1. The CDR3 totals 14 residues. The germline V gene has CDR1 SGHAT and CDR2 FQNNGV. Trimming took 5 bases from V and 7 from J; bases not matched to a gene: 4. Partial CDR3 DNA: TGTGCCAGCAGCCCAGGGACAGGGGGGAATGAG. It translates to CASSPGTGGNE. The CDR3 in its entirety is CASSPGTGGNEQFF.

This clone was found many times. The CDR3 end falls 3 residues outside the read, so it is completed with the germline J gene. The chain combines TRBV18 with TRBJ1-6; the match to TRBD1 covers 8 bases. Germline CDR1 is KGHSH and CDR2 is LQKENI. CDR3 length: 15 residues. V lost 5 bases, J lost 7 bases, and 7 bases stayed unmatched. Partial CDR3 DNA: TGTGCCAGCTCATCCCAGGGGGCTAACAATTCACCC. It translates to CASSSQGANNSP. The whole CDR3 sequence is CASSSQGANNSPLHF. Variable domain in full (rest from reference TRBV18 and TRBJ1-6): NAGVMQNPRHLVRRRGQEARLRCSPMKGHSHVYWYRQLPEEGLKFMVYLQKENIIDESGMPKERFSAEFPKEGPSILRIQQVVRGDSAAYFCASSSQGANNSPLHFGNGTRLTVT.

This clone showed up many times. The read falls 3 residues short of the CDR3 end, and the missing part is taken from the germline J gene. The chain uses TRBV5-4 and TRBJ2-2, with TRBD1 identical over 8 bases. The trim removed 6 bases at V and 5 bases at J, leaving 6 bases unmatched. The germline gives CDR1 SGHNT, CDR2 YYREEE (reference sequence). The CDR3 contains 14 residues. CDR3 bases read: TGTGCCAGCAACCGACAGGGGAGGACCGGGGAG. Amino acids: CASNRQGRTGE. The entire CDR3 protein reads CASNRQGRTGELFF.